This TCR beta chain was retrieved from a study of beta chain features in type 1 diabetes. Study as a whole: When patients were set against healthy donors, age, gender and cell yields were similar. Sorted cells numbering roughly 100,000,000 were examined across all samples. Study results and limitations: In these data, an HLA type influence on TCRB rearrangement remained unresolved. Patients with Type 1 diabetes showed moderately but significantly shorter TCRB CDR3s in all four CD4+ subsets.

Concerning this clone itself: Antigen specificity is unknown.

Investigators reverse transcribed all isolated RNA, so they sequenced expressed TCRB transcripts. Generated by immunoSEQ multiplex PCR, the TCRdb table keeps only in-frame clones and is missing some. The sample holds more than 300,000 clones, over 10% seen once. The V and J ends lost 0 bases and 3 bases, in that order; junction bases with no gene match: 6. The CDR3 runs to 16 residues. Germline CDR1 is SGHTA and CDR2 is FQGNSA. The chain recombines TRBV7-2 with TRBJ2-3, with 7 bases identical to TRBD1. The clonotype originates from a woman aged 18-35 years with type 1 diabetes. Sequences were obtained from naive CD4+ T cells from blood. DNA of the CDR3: TGTGCCAGCAGCTTAGCGGGACAGCTGGTAACAGATACGCAGTATTTT. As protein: CASSLAGQLVTDTQYF.